These 2 T cell receptor beta chains were all obtained from the same sample, sequenced in a study of T cell responses to AZD1222 COVID-19 vaccine. Measured with immunoSEQ multiplex PCR; TCRdb has only the in-frame clones, and not every one. Of more than 80,000 clones listed, about nine tenths are singletons. The source was peripheral blood, collected 28 days after the second AZD1222 dose. The receptors derive from an adult who received the AZD1222 COVID-19 vaccine.

This chain uses TRBV3-1 (or the pseudogene TRBV3-2) with TRBJ2-3, with D possibly being TRBD1 (7 bases). Germline CDR1 and CDR2: LGHDT and YNNKEL (reference sequence). CDR3 length: 16 amino acids. Trimming stripped 0 bases from V and 4 bases from J, with 14 bases between. CDR3 sequence: CASSQEYRGGADTQYF. In DNA, the CDR3 is TGTGCCAGCAGCCAAGAATACAGGGGAGGTGCAGATACGCAGTATTTT.

V gene TRBV4-3 combines with J gene TRBJ2-3, with 11 bases that match TRBD1. Losses at the gene ends were 3 bases for V and 3 bases for J; bases not matched to a gene: 2. The CDR3 extends over 15 amino acids. Germline CDR1 reads LGHNA; CDR2 reads YSLEER. Written as DNA, the CDR3 is TGCGCCAGCAGCCACGGGACAGGGGGAACAGATACGCAGTATTTT. Its translation: CASSHGTGGTDTQYF.